This T cell receptor (beta chain) was recovered during a study of blood T cell repertoires in COVID-19. Study summary: Whether acute or convalescent, the COVID-19 samples came from the United States, Italy and Spain. The analysed material was cDNA or gDNA that came from T cells, B-cell-depleted T cells, or PBMCs.

Authors' data handling: Reference gene primer amplification in the assay estimated nucleated cell counts. Here immunoSEQ multiplex PCR was the method, and the copy in TCRdb shows in-frame clones only, minus some. Clone size and the V and J calls come from that table; the DNA yielded D and trimming. Found here are about 310,000 clones, roughly 84% of them singletons; the top ten hold 1%. Germline CDR1 SGHDT, CDR2 YYEEEE. Trimming shortened V by 5 bases and J by 3 bases, and 14 bases separated the two germline ends. The CDR3 is 15 amino acids. The gene calls are TRBV5-6 and TRBJ1-4, with a possible D match to TRBD1 (5 bases). The sample taken for sequencing was peripheral blood. The origin of this receptor is a man in his fifties with active or convalescent COVID-19. CDR3 in amino acids: CASRSRQFPNEKLFF. The CDR3, as DNA: TGTGCCAGCAGGTCGCGACAGTTCCCTAATGAAAAACTGTTTTTT.